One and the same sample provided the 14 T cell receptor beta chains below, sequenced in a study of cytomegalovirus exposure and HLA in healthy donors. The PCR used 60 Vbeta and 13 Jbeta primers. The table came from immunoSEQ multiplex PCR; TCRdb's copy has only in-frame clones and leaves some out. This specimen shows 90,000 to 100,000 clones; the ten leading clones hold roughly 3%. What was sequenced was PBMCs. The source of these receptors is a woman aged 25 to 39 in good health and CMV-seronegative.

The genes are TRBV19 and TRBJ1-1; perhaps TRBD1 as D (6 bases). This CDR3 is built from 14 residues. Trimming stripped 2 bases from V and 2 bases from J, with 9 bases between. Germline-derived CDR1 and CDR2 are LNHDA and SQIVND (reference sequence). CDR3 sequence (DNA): TGTGCCAGTAGTATACCGGGACAAAACACTGAAGCTTTCTTT. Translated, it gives CASSIPGQNTEAFF. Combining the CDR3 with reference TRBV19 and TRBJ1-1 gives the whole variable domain DGGITQSPKYLFRKEGQNVTLSCEQNLNHDAMYWYRQDPGQGLRLIYYSQIVNDFQKGDIAEGYSVSREKKESFPLTVTSAQKNPTAFYLCASSIPGQNTEAFFGQGTRLTVV.

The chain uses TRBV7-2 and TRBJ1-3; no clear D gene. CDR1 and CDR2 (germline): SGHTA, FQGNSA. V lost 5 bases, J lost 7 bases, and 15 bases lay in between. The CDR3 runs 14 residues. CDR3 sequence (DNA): TGTGCCAGCAGCACCCTCGGGGTTTTGAACACCATATATTTT. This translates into CASSTLGVLNTIYF.

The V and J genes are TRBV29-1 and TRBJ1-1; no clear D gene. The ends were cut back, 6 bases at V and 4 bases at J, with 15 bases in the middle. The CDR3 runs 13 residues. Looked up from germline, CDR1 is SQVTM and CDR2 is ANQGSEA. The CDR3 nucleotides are TGCAGCGTCCACGGATATTTAGCCACTGAAGCTTTCTTT. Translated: CSVHGYLATEAFF.

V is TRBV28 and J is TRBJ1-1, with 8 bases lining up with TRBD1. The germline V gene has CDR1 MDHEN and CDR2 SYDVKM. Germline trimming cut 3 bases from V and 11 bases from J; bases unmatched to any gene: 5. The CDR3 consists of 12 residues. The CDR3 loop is CASSFSGQEAFF. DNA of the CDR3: TGTGCCAGCAGTTTCTCGGGACAGGAGGCTTTCTTT.

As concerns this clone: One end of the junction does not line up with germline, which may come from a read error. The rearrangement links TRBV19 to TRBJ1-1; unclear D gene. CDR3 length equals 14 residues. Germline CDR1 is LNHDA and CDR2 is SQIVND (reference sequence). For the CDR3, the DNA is TGTGCCAGTACCCACCCCCGAGGGAACGCTGAAGCTTTCTTT. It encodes CASTHPRGNAEAFF.

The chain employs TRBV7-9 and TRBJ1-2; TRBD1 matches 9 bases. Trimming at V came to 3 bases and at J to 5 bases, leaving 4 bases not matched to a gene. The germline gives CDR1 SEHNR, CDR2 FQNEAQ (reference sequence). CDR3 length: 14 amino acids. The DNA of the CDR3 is TGTGCCAGCAGCTTTAGAGACAGGGGGTATGGCTACACCTTC. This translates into CASSFRDRGYGYTF.

CDR3 nucleotides: TGTGCCAGCAGCTCTTTAACGGAGCTTCCTGAGCAGTTCTTC. This codes for CASSSLTELPEQFF. The chain has TRBV5-4 and TRBJ2-1; D unresolved. The CDR3 covers 14 residues. V dropped 3 bases and J dropped 9 bases, with 16 bases sitting between them. Germline V CDR1 and CDR2: SGHNT, YYREEE (reference sequence).

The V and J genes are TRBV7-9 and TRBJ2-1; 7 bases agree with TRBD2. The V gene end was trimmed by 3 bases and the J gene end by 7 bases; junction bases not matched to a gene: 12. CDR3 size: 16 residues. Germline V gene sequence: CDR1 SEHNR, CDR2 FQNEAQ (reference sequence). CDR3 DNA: TGTGCCAGCAGCTTGAGTGGGGGAGGGAATAAAAATGAGCAGTTCTTC. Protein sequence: CASSLSGGGNKNEQFF.

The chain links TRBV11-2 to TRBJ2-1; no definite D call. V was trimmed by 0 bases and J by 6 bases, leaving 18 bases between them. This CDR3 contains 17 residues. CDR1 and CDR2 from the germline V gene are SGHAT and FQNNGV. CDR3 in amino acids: CASSLDRGVARLNEQFF. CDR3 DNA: TGTGCCAGCAGCTTAGATCGTGGCGTGGCGAGACTCAATGAGCAGTTCTTC.

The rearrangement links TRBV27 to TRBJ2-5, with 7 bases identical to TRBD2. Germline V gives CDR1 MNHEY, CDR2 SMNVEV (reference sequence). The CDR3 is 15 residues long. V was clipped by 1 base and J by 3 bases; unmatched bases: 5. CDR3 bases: TGTGCCAGCAGTTTATATTCAGGGAGGGAAGAGACCCAGTACTTC. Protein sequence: CASSLYSGREETQYF.

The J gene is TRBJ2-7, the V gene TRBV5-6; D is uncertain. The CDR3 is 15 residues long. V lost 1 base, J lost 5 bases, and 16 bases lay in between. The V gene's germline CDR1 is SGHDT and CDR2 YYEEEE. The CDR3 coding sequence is TGTGCCAGCAGCTTGCAAGGAGCCCTACGCCACGAGCAGTACTTC. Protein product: CASSLQGALRHEQYF.

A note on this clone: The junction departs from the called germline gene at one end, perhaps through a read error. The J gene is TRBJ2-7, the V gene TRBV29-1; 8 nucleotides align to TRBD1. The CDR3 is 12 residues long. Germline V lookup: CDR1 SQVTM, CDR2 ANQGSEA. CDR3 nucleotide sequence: TGCAGCGTCGGACAGGGCTCCAACGAGCAGTACTTC. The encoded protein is CSVGQGSNEQYF.

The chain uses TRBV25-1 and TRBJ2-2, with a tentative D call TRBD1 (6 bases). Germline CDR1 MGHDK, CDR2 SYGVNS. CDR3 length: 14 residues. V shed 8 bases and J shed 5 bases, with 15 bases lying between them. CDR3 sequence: CASELQGRTGELFF. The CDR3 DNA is TGTGCCAGCGAGTTACAGGGAAGGACCGGGGAGCTGTTTTTT.

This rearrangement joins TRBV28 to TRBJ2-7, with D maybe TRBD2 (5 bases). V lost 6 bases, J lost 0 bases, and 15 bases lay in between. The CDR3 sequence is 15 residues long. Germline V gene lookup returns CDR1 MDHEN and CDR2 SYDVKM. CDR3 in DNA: TGTGCCAGCAGCGCCGGAGGTCTGAGCTCCTACGAGCAGTACTTC. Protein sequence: CASSAGGLSSYEQYF.